The clone carrying this T cell receptor beta chain was seen only once. In the source study's methods: The assay estimated nucleated cells by amplifying reference gene primers. Produced via immunoSEQ multiplex PCR; TCRdb's table is partial and in-frame only. The DNA gave D and trimming, while V, J and clone size come from that table. The sample carries 440,000 or so clones, approximately 91% recorded once. This record comes from a study of blood T cell repertoires in COVID-19. CDR3 length: 16 residues. The junction had 5 bases not matched to a gene; V was cut back by 1 base and J by 0 bases. CDR1 and CDR2 from the germline V gene are MGHDK and SYGVNS.

The sample was peripheral blood. The V gene is TRBV25-1, the J gene TRBJ2-7; 8 bases fit TRBD2. The receptor was derived from a woman aged 40 to 50 with COVID-19, enrolled during active disease. CDR3 nucleotides: TGTGCCAGCAGTGAATCGGGAGGGATGAGCTCCTACGAGCAGTACTTC. Its translation is CASSESGGMSSYEQYF.